The subject of this entry is one T cell receptor (beta chain). Its target is not known. TCRB transcripts that were expressed got sequenced, as all of the isolated RNA had been reverse transcribed. This table comes from immunoSEQ multiplex PCR, and its TCRdb copy is limited to in-frame clones, with some not included. The data contain hundreds of thousands of clones, 10% to 15% of them seen just once; the ten biggest clones take up less than 0.025%. The data belong to a study of beta chain features in type 1 diabetes. Turning to the study itself: Comparable age, gender and cell yields were observed in patients relative to healthy donors. Study results and limitations: No resolution was reached here on whether HLA type influences TCRB rearrangement. An over-representation of cells with high TCR expression could result from cDNA sequencing. Moderate but significant shortening of TCRB CDR3s was recorded in all four CD4+ subsets from Type 1 diabetes patients.

V was clipped by 0 bases and J by 5 bases, with 10 bases between them. The CDR3 length is 13 residues. Germline V lookup: CDR1 GTSNPN, CDR2 SVGIG (reference sequence). The gene calls are TRBV30 and TRBJ2-5, with D unresolved. The specimen was naive CD4+ T cells from blood. The receptor was isolated from a man aged 18 to 35 with type 1 diabetes. The CDR3 DNA is TGTGCCTGGAGTGTACTCGATCCGGAGACCCAGTACTTC. It is translated as CAWSVLDPETQYF.